This T cell receptor (beta chain) was found in a study of T cell responses to AZD1222 COVID-19 vaccine. Method: immunoSEQ multiplex PCR; TCRdb's copy keeps in-frame clones and lacks some. The table has nearly 110,000 clones, roughly 90% seen once. Comment on this clone: Antigen unknown.

Germline-derived CDR1 and CDR2 are MNHEY and SMNVEV (reference sequence). The germline V and J ends were trimmed by 5 bases and 2 bases, with 18 bases remaining between them. CDR3 length equals 16 residues. Whole-study results and caveats: The span of vaccine-associated CD4 TCRs extended across spike, with dominance at 160-218 and 743-854.

This receptor was obtained from an adult in good health. The J gene is TRBJ1-1, the V gene TRBV27; D is undetermined. Sequencing used peripheral blood, obtained on day 0 of AZD1222 vaccination. Here the CDR3 reads CASSPIRPGSNTEAFF. In DNA form, the CDR3 reads TGTGCCAGCAGTCCTATACGTCCCGGGTCCAACACTGAAGCTTTCTTT.